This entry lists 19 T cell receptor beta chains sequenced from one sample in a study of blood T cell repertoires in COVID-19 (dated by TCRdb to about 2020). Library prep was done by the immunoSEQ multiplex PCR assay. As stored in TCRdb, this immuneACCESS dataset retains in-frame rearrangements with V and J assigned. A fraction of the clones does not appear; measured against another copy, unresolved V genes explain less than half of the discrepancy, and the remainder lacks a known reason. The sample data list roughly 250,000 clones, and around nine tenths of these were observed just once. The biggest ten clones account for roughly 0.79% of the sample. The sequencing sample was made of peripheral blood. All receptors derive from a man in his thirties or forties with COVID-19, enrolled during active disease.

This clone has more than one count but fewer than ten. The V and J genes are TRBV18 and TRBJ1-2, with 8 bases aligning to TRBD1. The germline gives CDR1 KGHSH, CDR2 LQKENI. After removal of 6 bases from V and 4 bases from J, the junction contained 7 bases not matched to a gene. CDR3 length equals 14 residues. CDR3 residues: CASSTIGTGYGYTF. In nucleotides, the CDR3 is TGTGCCAGCTCCACAATTGGGACAGGCTATGGCTACACCTTC.

The CDR3 nucleotides read TGCGCCAGCAGCTTGGCCCCGCTAGCGGGGGGCCTCTCCTACGAGCAGTACTTC. Protein sequence: CASSLAPLAGGLSYEQYF. J is TRBJ2-7 and V is TRBV5-1; 11 nucleotides line up with TRBD2. Losses at the gene ends were 0 bases for V and 0 bases for J; bases not matched to a gene: 8. There are 18 residues in the CDR3. CDR1 is SGHRS and CDR2 is YFSETQ in the germline V gene.

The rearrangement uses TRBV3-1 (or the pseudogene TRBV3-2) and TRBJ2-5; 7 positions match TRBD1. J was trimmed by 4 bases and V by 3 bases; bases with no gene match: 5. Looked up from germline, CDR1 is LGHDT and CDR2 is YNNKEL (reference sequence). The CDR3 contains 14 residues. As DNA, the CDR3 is TGTGCCAGCAGCCATACGACAGGGCTAGAGACCCAGTACTTC. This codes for CASSHTTGLETQYF.

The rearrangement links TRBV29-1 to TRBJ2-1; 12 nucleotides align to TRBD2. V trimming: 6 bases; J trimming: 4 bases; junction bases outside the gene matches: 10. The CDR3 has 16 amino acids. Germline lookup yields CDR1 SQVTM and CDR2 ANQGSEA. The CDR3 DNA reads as TGCAGCGTAGAACTAGCGGGGGGACCACTTTACAATGAGCAGTTCTTC. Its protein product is CSVELAGGPLYNEQFF.

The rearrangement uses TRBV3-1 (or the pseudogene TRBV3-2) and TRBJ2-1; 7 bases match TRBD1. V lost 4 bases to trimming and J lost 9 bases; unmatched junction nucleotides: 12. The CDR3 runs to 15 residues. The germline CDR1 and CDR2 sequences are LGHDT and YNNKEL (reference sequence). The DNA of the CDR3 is TGTGCCAGCAGCCCGAAGGGGGCAGGGAATGGTGAGCAGTTCTTC. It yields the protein CASSPKGAGNGEQFF.

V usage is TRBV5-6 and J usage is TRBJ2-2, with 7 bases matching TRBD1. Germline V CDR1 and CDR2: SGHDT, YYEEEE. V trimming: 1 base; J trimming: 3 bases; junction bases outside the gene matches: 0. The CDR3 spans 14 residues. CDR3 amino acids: CASSLTGDTGELFF. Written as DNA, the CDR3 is TGTGCCAGCAGCTTGACAGGGGACACCGGGGAGCTGTTTTTT.

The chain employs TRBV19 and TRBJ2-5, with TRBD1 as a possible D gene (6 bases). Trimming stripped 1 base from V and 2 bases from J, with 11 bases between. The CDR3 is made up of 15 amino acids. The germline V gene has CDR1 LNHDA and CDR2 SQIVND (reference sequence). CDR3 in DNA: TGTGCCAGTAGTATAGGCGGACAGATACAAGAGACCCAGTACTTC. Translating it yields CASSIGGQIQETQYF. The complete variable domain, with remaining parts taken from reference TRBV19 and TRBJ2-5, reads DGGITQSPKYLFRKEGQNVTLSCEQNLNHDAMYWYRQDPGQGLRLIYYSQIVNDFQKGDIAEGYSVSREKKESFPLTVTSAQKNPTAFYLCASSIGGQIQETQYFGPGTRLLVL.

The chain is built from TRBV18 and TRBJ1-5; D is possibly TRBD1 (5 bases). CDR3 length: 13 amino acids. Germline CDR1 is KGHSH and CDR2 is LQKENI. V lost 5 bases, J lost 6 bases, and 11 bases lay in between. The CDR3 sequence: CASSITGGQPQHF. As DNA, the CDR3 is TGTGCCAGCTCAATCACAGGTGGTCAGCCCCAGCATTTT.

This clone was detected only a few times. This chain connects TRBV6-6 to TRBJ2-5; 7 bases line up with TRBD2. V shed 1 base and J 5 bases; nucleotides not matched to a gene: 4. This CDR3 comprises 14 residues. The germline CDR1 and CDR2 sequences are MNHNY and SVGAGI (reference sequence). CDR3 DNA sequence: TGTGCCAGCAGTTACTTTGAGGGAGGGGAGACCCAGTACTTC. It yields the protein CASSYFEGGETQYF.

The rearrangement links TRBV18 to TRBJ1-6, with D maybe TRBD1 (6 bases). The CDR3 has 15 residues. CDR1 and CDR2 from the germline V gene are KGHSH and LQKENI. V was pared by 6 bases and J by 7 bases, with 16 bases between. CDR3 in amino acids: CASSGFEQGNSPLHF. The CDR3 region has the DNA TGTGCCAGCTCGGGGTTTGAACAGGGAAATTCACCCCTCCACTTT.

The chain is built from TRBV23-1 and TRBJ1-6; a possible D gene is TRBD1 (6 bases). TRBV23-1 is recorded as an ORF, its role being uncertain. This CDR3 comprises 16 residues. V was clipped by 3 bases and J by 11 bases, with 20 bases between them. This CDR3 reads CASSHLDRDKGAPLHF. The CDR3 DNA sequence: TGCGCCAGCAGTCACTTGGACCGGGACAAAGGGGCACCCCTCCACTTT.

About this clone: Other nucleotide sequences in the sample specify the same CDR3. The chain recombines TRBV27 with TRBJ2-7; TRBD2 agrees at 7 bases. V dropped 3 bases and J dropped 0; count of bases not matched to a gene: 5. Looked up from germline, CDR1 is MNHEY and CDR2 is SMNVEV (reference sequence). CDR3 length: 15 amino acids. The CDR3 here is CASSLGSGRSYEQYF. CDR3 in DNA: TGTGCCAGCAGTTTGGGTAGCGGGCGCTCCTACGAGCAGTACTTC.

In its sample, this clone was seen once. CDR3 sequence reads: CASSKAGRNQPQHF. CDR3 DNA sequence: TGTGCCAGCAGTAAGGCAGGGAGGAATCAGCCCCAGCATTTT. The V gene is TRBV27, the J gene TRBJ1-5, with D possibly TRBD1 on 5 matching bases. The V gene lost 5 bases and the J gene lost 4 bases, with 12 bases spanning the gap. The CDR3 has 14 amino acids. Germline CDR1 and CDR2: MNHEY and SMNVEV (reference sequence).

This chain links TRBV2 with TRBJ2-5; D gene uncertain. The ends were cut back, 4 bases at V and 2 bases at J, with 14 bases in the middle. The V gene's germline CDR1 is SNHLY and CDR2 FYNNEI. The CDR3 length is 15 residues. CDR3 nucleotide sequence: TGTGCCAGCAGTGGGAGTCTCGGTACACAAGAGACCCAGTACTTC. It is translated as CASSGSLGTQETQYF.

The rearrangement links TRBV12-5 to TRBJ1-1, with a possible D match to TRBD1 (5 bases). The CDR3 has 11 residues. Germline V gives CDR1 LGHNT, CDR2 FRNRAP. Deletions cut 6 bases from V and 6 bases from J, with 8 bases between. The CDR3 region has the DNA TGTGCTAGTGGATCAGGGTCTGAAGCTTTCTTT. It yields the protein CASGSGSEAFF.

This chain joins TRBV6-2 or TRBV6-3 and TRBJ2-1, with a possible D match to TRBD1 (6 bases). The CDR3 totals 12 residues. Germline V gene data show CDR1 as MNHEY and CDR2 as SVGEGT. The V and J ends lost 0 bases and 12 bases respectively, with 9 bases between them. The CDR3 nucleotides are TGTGCCAGCAGTTACTCACAGGGCGGGCAGTTCTTC. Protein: CASSYSQGGQFF.

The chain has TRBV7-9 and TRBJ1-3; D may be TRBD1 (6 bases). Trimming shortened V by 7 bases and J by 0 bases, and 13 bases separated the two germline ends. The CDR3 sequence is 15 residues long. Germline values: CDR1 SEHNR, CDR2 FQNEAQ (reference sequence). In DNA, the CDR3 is TGTGCCAGCAACAGGGACGGAAGCTCTGGAAACACCATATATTTT. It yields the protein CASNRDGSSGNTIYF.

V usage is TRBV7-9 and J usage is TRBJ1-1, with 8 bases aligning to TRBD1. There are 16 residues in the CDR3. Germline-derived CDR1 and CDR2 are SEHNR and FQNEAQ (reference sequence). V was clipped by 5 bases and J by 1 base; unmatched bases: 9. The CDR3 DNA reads TGTGCCAGCAGCCCCGACAGGGGAGGAGGGAACACTGAAGCTTTCTTT. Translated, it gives CASSPDRGGGNTEAFF. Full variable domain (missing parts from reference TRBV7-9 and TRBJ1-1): DTGVSQNPRHKITKRGQNVTFRCDPISEHNRLYWYRQTLGQGPEFLTYFQNEAQLEKSRLLSDRFSAERPKGSFSTLEIQRTEQGDSAMYLCASSPDRGGGNTEAFFGQGTRLTVV.

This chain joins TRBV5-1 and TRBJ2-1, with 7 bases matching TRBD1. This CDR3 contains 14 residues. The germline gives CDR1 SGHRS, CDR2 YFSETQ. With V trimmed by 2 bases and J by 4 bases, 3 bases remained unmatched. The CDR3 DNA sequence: TGCGCCAGCAGCTTAGGGGACAGTTACAATGAGCAGTTCTTC. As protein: CASSLGDSYNEQFF.